The clone carrying this TCR beta chain is a singleton in its sample. The antigen remains undetermined. Germline values: CDR1 MDHEN, CDR2 SYDVKM. The V gene end was trimmed by 6 bases and the J gene end by 6 bases; junction bases not matched to a gene: 7. The CDR3 covers 13 residues. Clones were read by immunoSEQ multiplex PCR, and TCRdb kept only the in-frame ones, dropping some. The profile shows 65,000 to 80,000 clones, 86% of them singletons. This sample is drawn from a study of OX40 agonist ivuxolimab in advanced cancers. Whole-study results and caveats: Still undetermined is the antigen specificity of the expanded peripheral T cells.

Sequencing used CD4+ or CD8+ T cells sorted from blood, obtained in a trial of the OX40 agonist ivuxolimab. The source is an adult with an advanced solid tumor such as melanoma, head and neck, liver or kidney cancer. The chain joins TRBV28 to TRBJ2-7; 8 bases are a match to TRBD1. The CDR3 loop is CASSSGGVGEQYF. The CDR3 DNA reads TGTGCCAGCAGCTCAGGGGGCGTCGGCGAGCAGTACTTC.